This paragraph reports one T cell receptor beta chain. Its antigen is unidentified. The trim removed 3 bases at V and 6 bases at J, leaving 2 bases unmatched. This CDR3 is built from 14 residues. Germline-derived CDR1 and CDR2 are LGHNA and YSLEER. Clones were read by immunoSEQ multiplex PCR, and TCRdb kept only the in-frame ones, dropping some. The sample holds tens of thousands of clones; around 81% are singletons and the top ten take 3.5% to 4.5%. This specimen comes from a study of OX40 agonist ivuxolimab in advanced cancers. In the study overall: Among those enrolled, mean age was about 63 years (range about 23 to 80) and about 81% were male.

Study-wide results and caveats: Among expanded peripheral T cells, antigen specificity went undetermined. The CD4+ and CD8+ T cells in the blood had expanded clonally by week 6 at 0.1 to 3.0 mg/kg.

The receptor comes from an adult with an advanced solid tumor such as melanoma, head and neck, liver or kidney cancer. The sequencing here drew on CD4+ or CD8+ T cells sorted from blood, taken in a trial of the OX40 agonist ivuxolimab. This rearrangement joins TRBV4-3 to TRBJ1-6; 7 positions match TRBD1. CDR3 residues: CASSQTGTNSPLHF. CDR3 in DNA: TGCGCCAGCAGCCAGACAGGGACTAATTCACCCCTCCACTTT.